This T cell receptor beta chain was recorded in a study of Ad26.COV2.S vaccination and SARS-CoV-2 variants. About the study: Sample donor was a member of the COV1001 Ad26.COV2.S trial arm. Dosing was one shot or two shots 56 days apart.

Study-level results: Using TCR breadth and depth analyses may have led to underestimated total T cell responses. People who got the vaccine had more spike-specific TCR breadth than people who got placebo.

With respect to this clone: Its cognate antigen is unknown.

Produced via immunoSEQ multiplex PCR; TCRdb's table is partial and in-frame only. This table has approximately 240,000 clones, around 87% appearing once. Treatment denoted: 15 to 20 received Ad26.COV2.S at low or high dose, single or two shots; about 5 received placebo; per-sample allocation not given. Vaccine and placebo recipients were sampled on day 63 after the first injection. The CDR3 sequence is 14 residues long. Germline loops: CDR1 MNHNY, CDR2 SVGAGI (reference sequence). The ends lost 5 bases at V and 0 bases at J; junction bases unmatched: 2. The sequence was collected from a person aged 18 to 65 who received the Ad26.COV2.S COVID-19 vaccine or a placebo. This sample comprised peripheral blood, obtained in a trial of Ad26.COV2.S vaccine versus placebo. V is TRBV6-6 and J is TRBJ1-2; 8 bases are shared with TRBD1. The CDR3 spells CASSRQGTNYGYTF. CDR3 bases: TGTGCCAGCAGTAGACAGGGGACTAACTATGGCTACACCTTC.